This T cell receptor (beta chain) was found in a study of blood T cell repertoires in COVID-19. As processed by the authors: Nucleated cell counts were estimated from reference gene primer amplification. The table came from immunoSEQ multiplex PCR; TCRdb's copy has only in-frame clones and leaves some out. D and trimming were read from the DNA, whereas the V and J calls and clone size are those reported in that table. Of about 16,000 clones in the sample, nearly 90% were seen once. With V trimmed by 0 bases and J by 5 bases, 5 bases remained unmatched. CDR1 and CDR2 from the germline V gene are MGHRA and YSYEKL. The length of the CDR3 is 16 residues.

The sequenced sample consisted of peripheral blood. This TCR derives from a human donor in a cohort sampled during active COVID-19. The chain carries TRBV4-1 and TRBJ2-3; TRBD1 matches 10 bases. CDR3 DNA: TGCGCCAGCAGCCAAGAGGGGACAGGGGTGGTAGATACGCAGTATTTT. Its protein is CASSQEGTGVVDTQYF.